The present T cell receptor beta chain was sequenced within a study of blood T cells in healthy people across ages (dated by TCRdb to about 2015). Regarding the research as a whole: In model experiments, template switching captured about one uniquely barcoded TCR beta cDNA molecule for every two T cells. To track age-related changes in TCR beta repertoire diversity, the study relied on deep sequencing normalized with unique cDNA molecular identifiers. Donors were grouped into four age groups: young (average roughly 17 years), middle-aged (39), aged (around 62) and long-lived (about 82). The study analyzed two additional independent replicas of 1 million unique cDNA reads from the same blood draw for two donors, one aged 18 to 29 and one aged 80 or older.

Libraries were prepared through 5' RACE. Sequencing relied on an Illumina HiSeq 2500. The second PCR ran for about 7 to 11 cycles and used a J-beta primer mix along with a sample-barcoded 5' primer. Each TCR beta cDNA molecule received a unique molecular identifier from a template-switch 5' adaptor carrying 12 random nucleotides. Each sample yielded at least 2.5 million CDR3-containing paired-end reads. All of the RNA was converted into first-strand cDNA using the Mint cDNA synthesis kit, with a TRBC-specific oligonucleotide serving as the primer. Following uracil-DNA glycosylase treatment, all cDNA underwent a first 18-cycle PCR with the universal primers M1SS and BC2_uni_R. Per the source publication's procedure: Each sample was normalized by randomly selecting 1 million high-quality reads, each carrying a distinct molecular identifier. Instead of being binned into consensus sequences, reads that shared molecular identifiers were thrown out. MiTCR, set to a Q25 quality threshold and the strictest error-elimination algorithm, was used for CDR3 identification, clonotype clustering and error correction. A nonparametric unseen species model with Euler transformation was used to estimate a lower bound on total TCR beta diversity. TCRdb reprocessed the public reads (quality trimming at Q25 with fastp, clone calling with MiXCR) and kept in-frame beta chains. Each record represents a unique CDR3 protein, reported with the most common genes and DNA among its rows. In this record, the V and J calls reflect TCRdb's handling and not the investigators' own analysis. In all, the sample holds approximately 760,000 distinct CDR3 sequences, and 20% to 25% of those were seen once. The ten largest make up 8% to 10% of the sample.

The full study reports these points: Compared with the aged group, the long-lived group had more naive CD4+ T cells, fewer expanded clones and increased TCR diversity, a pattern suggesting age selection. Because donor CMV infection status was unknown, age-related changes in expanded clonotypes were potentially confounded. Observed TCR beta diversity per million T cells fell roughly linearly with age, and a significant reduction was already apparent by age about 36. Total diversity estimates from one million sequenced T cells were considered lower bounds and underestimates. Because profiling used bulk unsorted PBMCs, naive and antigen-experienced compartments could not be compared conclusively. There was a strong correlation between observed TCR beta diversity and the percentage of naive T cells measured by flow cytometry.

Donors were a few dozen systemically healthy Caucasian individuals from Russia aged roughly 6 to 90 years. Roughly 9 milliliters of peripheral blood were drawn from each donor into EDTA-treated Vacutainer tubes. Ficoll-Paque density-gradient centrifugation was used to isolate PBMCs, with at least 7 million per sample. Trizol reagent was used to extract total RNA from the PBMCs, yielding at least 5.5 micrograms per sample. Naive CD45RAhigh/CD27high T cell percentages were measured by flow cytometry on a PBMC aliquot from every donor. This clonotype turned up a few times. Its antigen is not yet known. Base qualities are not recorded, but no much larger clone differs from it by a single base. CDR1 and CDR2, looked up from the germline V gene, are MNHNS and SASEGT. V and J lose 7 bases and 1 base, and a span of 14 bases separates them. The CDR3 has 14 amino acids, counting the end cysteine and phenylalanine. The sequence is cut down to CDR3 DNA, 42 bases in frame from base 1.

These data are also associated with another study on T cells of mothers and their children. As the second publication notes: The donors were nine systemically healthy Caucasian individuals, made up of three mothers and their six children. cDNA synthesis used all of the extracted RNA, with 1.5 ug of RNA in each 15 ul reaction. In the second PCR, sample barcodes and 2-4 random nucleotides were introduced via the M1S primer. Over 8 million TCR beta CDR3 reads were obtained for each mother, and millions of reads were obtained for each child. Thymic selection similarly shapes TCR recombination output in related and unrelated pairs, with minor effect from inherited differences. Related mother-child pairs always showed normalized repertoire overlap that was slightly higher than in unrelated mother-child pairs, though the difference was never significant. No persistent microchimeric T cell clones were detected, at a sensitivity of approximately 110 clones per million clonotypes. The study used deep NGS to compare TCR beta repertoires of mothers and children, seeking features distinguishing related mother-child pairs from unrelated individuals. Mothers averaged approximately 40 +/- 4 years of age and children averaged roughly 10 +/- 4 years. After adapter ligation was performed with NEBNext reagents, the libraries were sequenced on an Illumina HiSeq 2000 with 100+100 nt paired-end reads. To prevent cross-contamination, the mother and child libraries were prepared one month apart and sequenced in separate runs. Between roughly 450,000 and 2,000,000 distinct TCR beta clonotypes were identified per donor. Naive TCR beta clonotypes were estimated from low-frequency clonotypes matched to each donor's FACS-determined naive share, without sorting.

The source material was blood. The chain was built from TRBV6-1 and TRBJ2-7, with TRBD2 perhaps the D gene, on 5 matching bases. This receptor was taken from a boy under 18 in good health. For the CDR3, the sequence is CASTSLDSSYEQYF. The DNA is as follows: TGTGCCAGCACAAGCCTGGACTCATCCTACGAGCAGTACTTC.